This entry describes one T cell receptor beta chain. The antigen is unknown. Using its own MiXCR run on the 5' RACE reads, TCRdb lists one record per CDR3 protein. This table has approximately 530,000 distinct CDR3 sequences, more than 20% appearing once. The data are from a study of identical twins. Study observations and caveats: Beta out-of-frame twin sharing showed a weaker excess.

J was trimmed by 0 bases and V by 4 bases; bases with no gene match: 6. The CDR3 sequence is 16 residues long. Germline V gene lookup returns CDR1 MGHRA and CDR2 YSYEKL. The sample was also reused in another study, on yellow fever vaccine responses in identical twins.

This chain joins TRBV4-1 and TRBJ2-1; TRBD2 matches 7 bases. Sequenced input: CD4+ T cells sorted from blood. The sequence derives from a woman aged 18-29 years in good health. The CDR3 region has the DNA TGCGCCAGCAGCCGGGGGGGGGTAAGCTCCTACAATGAGCAGTTCTTC. Its translation: CASSRGGVSSYNEQFF.